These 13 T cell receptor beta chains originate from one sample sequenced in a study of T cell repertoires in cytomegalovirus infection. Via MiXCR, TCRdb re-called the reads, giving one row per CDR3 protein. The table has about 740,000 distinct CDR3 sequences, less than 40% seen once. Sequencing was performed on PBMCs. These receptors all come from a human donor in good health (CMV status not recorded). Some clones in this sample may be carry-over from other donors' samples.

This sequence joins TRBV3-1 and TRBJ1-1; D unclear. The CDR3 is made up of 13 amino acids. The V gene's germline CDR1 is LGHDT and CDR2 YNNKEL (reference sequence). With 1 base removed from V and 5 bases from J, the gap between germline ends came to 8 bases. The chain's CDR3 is CASSQASRTEAFF. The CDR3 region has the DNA TGTGCCAGCAGCCAAGCCTCGCGGACTGAAGCTTTCTTT.

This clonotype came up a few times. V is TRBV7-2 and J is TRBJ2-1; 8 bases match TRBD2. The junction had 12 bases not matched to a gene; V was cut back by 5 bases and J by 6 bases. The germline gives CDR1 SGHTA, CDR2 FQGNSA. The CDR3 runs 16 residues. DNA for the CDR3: TGTGCCAGCAGCCCGCCGAACGGGGGGGCGGGCAATGAGCAGTTCTTC. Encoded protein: CASSPPNGGAGNEQFF.

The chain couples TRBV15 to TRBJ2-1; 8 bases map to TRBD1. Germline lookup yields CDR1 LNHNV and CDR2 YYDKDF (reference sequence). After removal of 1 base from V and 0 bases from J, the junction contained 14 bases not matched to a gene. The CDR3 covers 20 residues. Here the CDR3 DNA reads TGTGCCACCAGCAGAGGTGAGGCAGGGGGCCGTGGCTTCTCCTACAATGAGCAGTTCTTC. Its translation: CATSRGEAGGRGFSYNEQFF.

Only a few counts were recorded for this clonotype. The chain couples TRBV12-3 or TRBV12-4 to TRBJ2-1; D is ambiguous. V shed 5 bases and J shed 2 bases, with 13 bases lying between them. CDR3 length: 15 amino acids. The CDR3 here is CASSDRRRPYNEQFF. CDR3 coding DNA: TGTGCCAGCAGTGACCGGAGACGACCCTACAATGAGCAGTTCTTC.

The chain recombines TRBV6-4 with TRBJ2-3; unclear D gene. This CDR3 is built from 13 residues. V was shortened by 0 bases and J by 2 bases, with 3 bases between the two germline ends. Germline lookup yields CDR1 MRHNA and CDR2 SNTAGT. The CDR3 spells CASSDSDTDTQYF. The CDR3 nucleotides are TGTGCCAGCAGTGACTCAGACACAGATACGCAGTATTTT.

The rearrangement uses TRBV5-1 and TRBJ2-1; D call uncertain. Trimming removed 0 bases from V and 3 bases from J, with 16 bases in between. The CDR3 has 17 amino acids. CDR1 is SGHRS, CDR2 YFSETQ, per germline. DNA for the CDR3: TGCGCCAGCAGCTTGGCCATGATAGCCCCCTTCTACAATGAGCAGTTCTTC. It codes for CASSLAMIAPFYNEQFF.

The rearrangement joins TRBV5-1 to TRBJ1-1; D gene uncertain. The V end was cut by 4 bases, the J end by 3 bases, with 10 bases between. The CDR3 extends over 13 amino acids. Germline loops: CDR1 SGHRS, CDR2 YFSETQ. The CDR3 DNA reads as TGCGCCAGCAGCCGGGAATCGGACACTGAAGCTTTCTTT. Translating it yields CASSRESDTEAFF.

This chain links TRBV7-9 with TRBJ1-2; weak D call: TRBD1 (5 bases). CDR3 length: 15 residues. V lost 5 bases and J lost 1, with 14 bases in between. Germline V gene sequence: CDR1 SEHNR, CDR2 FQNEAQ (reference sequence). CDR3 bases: TGTGCCAGCAGCACTTGGTGGGGGAGTAACTATGGCTACACCTTC. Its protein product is CASSTWWGSNYGYTF. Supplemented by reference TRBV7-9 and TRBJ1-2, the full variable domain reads DTGVSQNPRHKITKRGQNVTFRCDPISEHNRLYWYRQTLGQGPEFLTYFQNEAQLEKSRLLSDRFSAERPKGSFSTLEIQRTEQGDSAMYLCASSTWWGSNYGYTFGSGTRLTVV.

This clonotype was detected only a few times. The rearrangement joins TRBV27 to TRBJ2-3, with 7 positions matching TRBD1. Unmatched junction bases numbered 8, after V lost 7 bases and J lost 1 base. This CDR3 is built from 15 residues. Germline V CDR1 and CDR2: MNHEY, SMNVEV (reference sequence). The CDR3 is CASKRQGLRTDTQYF. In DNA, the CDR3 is TGTGCCAGCAAAAGACAGGGCCTTCGCACAGATACGCAGTATTTT.

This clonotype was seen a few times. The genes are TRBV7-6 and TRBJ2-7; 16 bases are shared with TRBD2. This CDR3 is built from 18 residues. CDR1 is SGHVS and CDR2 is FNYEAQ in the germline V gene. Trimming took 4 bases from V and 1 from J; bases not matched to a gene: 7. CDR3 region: CASSSGTSGRAKSYEQYF. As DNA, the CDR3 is TGTGCCAGCAGCTCAGGGACTAGCGGGAGGGCCAAGTCCTACGAGCAGTACTTC.

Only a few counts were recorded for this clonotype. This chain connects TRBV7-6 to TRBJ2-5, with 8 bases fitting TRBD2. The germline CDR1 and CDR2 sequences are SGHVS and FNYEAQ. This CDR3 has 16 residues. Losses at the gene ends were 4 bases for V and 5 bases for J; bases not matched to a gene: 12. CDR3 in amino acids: CASSSPDSRLAETQYF. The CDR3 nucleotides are TGTGCCAGCAGCTCCCCCGACAGCAGACTAGCGGAGACCCAGTACTTC.

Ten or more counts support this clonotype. In DNA form, the CDR3 reads TGTGCCAGCAGCTTAGAAGGACTAGAGGGGAGAAAGCAGTTCTTC. Translation gives CASSLEGLEGRKQFF. The V and J genes are TRBV7-2 and TRBJ2-1, with 7 bases fitting TRBD2. Germline lookup yields CDR1 SGHTA and CDR2 FQGNSA. V was pared by 1 base and J by 11 bases, with 11 bases of the junction left unmatched. CDR3 size: 15 residues.

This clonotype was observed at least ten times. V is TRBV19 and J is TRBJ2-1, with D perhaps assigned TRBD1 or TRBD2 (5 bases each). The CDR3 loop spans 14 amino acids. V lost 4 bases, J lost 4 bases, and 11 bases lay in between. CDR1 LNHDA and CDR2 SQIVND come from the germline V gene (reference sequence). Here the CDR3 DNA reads TGTGCCAGTAGTAGGAGAGGGGCTTACAATGAGCAGTTCTTC. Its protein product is CASSRRGAYNEQFF.